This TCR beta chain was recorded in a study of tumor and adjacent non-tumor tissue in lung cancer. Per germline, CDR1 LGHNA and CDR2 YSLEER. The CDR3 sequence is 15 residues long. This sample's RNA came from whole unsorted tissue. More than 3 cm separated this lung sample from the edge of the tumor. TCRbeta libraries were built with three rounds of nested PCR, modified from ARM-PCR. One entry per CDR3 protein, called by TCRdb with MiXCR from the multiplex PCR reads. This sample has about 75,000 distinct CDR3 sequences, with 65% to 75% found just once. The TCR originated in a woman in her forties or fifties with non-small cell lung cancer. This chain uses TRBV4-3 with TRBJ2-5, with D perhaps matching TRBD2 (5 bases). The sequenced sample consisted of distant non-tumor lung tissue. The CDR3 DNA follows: TGCGTCGGCAGCATCAGAGAGGGTCCACAAGAGACCCAGTACTTC. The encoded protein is CVGSIREGPQETQYF.